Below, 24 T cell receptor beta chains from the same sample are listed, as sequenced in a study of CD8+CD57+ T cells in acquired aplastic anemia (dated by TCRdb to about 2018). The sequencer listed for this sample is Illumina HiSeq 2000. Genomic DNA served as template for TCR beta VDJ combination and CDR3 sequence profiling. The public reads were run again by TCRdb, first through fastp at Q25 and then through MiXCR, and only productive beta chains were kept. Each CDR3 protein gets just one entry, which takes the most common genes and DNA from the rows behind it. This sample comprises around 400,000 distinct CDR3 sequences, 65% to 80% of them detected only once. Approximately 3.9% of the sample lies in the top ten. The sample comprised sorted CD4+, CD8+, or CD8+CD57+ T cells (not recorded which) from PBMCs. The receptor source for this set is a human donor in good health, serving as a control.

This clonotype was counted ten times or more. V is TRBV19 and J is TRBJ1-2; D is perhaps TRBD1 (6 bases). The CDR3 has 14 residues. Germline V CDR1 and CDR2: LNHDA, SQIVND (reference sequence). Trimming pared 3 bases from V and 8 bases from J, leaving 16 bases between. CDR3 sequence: CASSIVRGPRGYTF. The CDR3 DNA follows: TGTGCCAGTAGTATCGTCCGGGGGCCTCGGGGCTACACCTTC.

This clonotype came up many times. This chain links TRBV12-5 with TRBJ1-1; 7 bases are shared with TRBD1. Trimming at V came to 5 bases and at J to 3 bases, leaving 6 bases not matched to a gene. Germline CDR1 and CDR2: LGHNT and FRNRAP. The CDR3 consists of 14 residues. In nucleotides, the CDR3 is TGTGCTAGTGGTCTGACAGGGCTCTACACTGAAGCTTTCTTT. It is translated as CASGLTGLYTEAFF.

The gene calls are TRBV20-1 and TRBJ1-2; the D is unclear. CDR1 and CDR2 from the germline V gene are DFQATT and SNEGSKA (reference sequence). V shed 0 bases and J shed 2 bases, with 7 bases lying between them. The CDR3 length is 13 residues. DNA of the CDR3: TGCAGTGCTAGAGATATAGGAAACTATGGCTACACCTTC. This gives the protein CSARDIGNYGYTF.

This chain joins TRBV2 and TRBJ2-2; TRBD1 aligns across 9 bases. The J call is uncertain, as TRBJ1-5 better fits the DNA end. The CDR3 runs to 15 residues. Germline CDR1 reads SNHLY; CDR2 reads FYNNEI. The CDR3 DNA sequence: TGTGCCAGCAGCTTGACAGGGGGTAACAACGAGGCGCAGCATTTT. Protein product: CASSLTGGNNEAQHF.

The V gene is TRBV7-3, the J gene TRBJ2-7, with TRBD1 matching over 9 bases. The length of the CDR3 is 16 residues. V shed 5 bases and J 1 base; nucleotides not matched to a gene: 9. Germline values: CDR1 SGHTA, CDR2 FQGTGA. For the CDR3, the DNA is TGTGCCAGCAGCGTCACCTTTGGGACAGGGTCCTACGAGCAGTACTTC. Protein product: CASSVTFGTGSYEQYF.

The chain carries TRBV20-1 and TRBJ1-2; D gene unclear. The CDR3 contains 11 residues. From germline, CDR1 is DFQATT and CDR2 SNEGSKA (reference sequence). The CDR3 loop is CSVADGEKYTF. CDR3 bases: TGCAGCGTTGCCGACGGGGAAAAATACACCTTC.

The CDR3, as DNA: TGTGCCAGCAGTCAACAGGGGGCGTGGTACAATGAGCAGTTCTTC. Its translation is CASSQQGAWYNEQFF. V is TRBV2 and J is TRBJ2-1; TRBD1 matches 9 bases. CDR3 length: 15 amino acids. Germline CDR1 and CDR2: SNHLY and FYNNEI. Germline trimming cut 5 bases from V and 4 bases from J; bases unmatched to any gene: 6.

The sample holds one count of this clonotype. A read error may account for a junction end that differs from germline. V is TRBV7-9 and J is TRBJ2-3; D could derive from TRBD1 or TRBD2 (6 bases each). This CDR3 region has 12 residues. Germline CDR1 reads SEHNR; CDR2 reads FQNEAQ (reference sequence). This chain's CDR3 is CASSLRTGRQFF. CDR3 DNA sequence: TGTGCCAGCAGCTTACGCACAGGGAGGCAGTTCTTT.

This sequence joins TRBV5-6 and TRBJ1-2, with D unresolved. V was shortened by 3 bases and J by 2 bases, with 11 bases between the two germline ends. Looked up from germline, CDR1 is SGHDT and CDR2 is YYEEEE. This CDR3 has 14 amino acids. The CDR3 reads CASSSLSSNYGYTF. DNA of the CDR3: TGTGCCAGCAGCTCACTCAGTAGCAACTATGGCTACACCTTC.

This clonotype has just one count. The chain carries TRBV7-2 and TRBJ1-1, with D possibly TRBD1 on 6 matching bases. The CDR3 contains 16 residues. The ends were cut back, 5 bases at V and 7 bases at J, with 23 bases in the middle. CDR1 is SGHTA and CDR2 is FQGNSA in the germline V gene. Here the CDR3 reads CASSLTGAGANNEAFF. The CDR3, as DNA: TGTGCCAGCAGCCTGACGGGGGCTGGGGCGAATAATGAAGCTTTCTTT.

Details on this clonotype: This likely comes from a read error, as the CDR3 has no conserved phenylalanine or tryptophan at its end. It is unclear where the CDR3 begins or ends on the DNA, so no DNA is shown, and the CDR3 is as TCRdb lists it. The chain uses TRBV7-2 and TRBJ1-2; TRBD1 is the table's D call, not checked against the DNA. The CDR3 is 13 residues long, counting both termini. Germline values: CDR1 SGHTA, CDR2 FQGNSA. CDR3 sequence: CASSSFRQGGPYE.

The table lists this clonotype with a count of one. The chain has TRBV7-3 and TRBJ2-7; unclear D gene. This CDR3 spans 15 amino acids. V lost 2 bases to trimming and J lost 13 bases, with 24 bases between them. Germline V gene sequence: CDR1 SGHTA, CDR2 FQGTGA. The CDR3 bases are TGTGCCAGCAGCTTAGGTAGAGAGCAGCCCCAGCATCTTTACTTC. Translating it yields CASSLGREQPQHLYF.

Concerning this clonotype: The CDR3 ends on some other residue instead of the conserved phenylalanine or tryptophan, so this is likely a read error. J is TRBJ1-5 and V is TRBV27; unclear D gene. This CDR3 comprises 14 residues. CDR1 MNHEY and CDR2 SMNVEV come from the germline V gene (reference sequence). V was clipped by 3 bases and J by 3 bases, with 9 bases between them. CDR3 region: CASSFPGNNQPQHS. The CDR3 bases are TGTGCCAGCAGTTTCCCGGGGAACAATCAGCCCCAGCATTCT.

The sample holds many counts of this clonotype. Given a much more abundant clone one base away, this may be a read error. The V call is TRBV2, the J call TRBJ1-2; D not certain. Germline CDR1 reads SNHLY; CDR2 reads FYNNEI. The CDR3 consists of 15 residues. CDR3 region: CAGSVRSGVDYGYTF. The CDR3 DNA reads TGTGCCGGCAGTGTTCGGTCTGGGGTGGACTATGGCTACACCTTC.

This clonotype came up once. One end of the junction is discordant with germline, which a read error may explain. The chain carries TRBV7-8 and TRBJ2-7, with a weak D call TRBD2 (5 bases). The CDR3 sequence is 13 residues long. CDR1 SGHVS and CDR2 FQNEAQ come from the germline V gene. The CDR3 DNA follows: TGCGCCAGCAGCCTGAGGAGGAACTACGAGCAGTACTTC. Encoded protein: CASSLRRNYEQYF.

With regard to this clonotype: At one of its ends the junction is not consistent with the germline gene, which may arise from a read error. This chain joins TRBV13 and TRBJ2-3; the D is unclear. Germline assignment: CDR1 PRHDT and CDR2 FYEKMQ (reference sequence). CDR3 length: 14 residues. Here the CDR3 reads CAISVDVLTDTQYF. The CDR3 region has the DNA TGTGCCATCAGCGTGGACGTGCTCACAGATACGCAGTATTTT.

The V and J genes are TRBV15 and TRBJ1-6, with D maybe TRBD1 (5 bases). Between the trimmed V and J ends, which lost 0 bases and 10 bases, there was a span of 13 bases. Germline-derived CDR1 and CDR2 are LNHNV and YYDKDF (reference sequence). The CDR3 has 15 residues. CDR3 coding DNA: TGTGCCACCAGCAGAGATCAGGGCAGGGTCTCACCCCTCCACTTT. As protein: CATSRDQGRVSPLHF.

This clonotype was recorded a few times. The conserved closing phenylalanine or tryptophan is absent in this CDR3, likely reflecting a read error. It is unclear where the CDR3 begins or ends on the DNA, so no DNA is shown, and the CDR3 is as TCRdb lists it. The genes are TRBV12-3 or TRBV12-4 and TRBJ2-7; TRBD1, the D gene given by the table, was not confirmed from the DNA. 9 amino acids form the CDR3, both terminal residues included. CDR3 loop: CASSQSGVT.

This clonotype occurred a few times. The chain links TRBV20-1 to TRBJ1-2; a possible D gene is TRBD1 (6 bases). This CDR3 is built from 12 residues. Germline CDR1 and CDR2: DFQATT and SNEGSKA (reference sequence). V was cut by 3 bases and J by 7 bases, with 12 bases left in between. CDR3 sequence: CSASRRQVGYTF. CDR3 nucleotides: TGCAGTGCTAGCCGGCGACAGGTTGGCTACACCTTC.

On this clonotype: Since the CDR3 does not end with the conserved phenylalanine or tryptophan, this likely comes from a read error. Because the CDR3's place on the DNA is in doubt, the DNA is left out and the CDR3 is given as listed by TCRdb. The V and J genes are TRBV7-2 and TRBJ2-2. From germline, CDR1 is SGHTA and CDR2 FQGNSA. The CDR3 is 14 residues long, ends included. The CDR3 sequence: CASSLARRTPGSGC.

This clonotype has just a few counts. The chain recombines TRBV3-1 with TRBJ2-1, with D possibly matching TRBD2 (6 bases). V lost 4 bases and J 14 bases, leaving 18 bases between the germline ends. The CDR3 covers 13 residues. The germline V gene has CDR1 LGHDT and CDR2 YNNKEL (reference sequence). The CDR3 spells CASSPGTLLSKFF. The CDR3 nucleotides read TGTGCCAGCAGCCCCGGGACTCTCCTTTCAAAGTTCTTC.

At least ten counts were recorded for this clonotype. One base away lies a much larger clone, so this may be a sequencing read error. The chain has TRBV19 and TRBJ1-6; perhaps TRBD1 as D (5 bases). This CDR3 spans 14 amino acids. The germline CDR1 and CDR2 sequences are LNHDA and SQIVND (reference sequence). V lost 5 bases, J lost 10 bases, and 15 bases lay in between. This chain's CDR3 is CASSFARGFSPLHF. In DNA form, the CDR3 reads TGTGCCAGTAGTTTTGCTCGGGGGTTCTCACCCCTCCACTTT.

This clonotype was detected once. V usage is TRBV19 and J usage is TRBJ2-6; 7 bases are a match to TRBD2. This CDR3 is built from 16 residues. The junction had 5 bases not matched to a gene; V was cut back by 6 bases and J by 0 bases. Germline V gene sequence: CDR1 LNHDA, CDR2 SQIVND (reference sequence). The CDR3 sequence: CASRGRVTSGANVLTF. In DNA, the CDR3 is TGTGCCAGTAGGGGGAGGGTCACCTCTGGGGCCAACGTCCTGACTTTC.

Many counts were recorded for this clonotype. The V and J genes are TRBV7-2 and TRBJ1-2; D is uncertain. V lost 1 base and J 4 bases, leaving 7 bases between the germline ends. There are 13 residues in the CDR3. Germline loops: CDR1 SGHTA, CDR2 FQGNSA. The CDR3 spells CASSLGGSYGYTF. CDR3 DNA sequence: TGTGCCAGCAGCTTAGGAGGCAGCTATGGCTACACCTTC.